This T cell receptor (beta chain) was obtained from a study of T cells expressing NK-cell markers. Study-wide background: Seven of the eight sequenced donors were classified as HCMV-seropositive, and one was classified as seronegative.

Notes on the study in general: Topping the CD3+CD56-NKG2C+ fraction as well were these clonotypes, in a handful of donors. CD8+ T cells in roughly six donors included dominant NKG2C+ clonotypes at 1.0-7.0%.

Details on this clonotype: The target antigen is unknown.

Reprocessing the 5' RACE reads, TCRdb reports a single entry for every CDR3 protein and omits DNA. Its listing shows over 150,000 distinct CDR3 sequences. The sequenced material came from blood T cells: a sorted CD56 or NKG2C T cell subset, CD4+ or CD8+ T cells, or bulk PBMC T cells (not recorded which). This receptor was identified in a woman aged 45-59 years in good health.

CDR3 in amino acids: CASSADYGELFF. The V call is TRBV9, the J call TRBJ2-2. CDR3 size: 12 residues. Germline lookup yields CDR1 SGDLS and CDR2 YYNGEE.